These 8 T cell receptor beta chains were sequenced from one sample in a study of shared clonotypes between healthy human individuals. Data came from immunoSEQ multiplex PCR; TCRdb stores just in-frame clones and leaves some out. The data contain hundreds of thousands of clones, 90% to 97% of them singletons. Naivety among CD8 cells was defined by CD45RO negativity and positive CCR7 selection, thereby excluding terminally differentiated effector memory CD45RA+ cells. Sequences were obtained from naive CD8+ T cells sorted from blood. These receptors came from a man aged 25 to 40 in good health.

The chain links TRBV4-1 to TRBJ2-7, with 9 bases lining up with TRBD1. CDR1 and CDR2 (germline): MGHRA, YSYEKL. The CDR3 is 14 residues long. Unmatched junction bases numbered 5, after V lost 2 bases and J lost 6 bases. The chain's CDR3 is CASSQPGQGSEQYF. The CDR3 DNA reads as TGCGCCAGCAGCCAACCGGGACAGGGATCCGAGCAGTACTTC.

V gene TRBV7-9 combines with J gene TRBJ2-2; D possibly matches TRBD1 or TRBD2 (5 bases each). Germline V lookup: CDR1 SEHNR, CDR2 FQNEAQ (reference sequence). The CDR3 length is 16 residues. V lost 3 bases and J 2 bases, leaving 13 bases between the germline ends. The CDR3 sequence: CASSFLGDPNTGELFF. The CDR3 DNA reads TGTGCCAGCAGCTTCCTGGGGGATCCTAACACCGGGGAGCTGTTTTTT.

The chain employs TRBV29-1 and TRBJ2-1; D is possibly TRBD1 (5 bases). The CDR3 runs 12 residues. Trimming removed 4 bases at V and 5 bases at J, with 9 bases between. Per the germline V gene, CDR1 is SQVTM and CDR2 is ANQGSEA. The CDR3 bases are TGCAGCGTTGCGTACAGGAACAATGAGCAGTTCTTC. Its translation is CSVAYRNNEQFF.

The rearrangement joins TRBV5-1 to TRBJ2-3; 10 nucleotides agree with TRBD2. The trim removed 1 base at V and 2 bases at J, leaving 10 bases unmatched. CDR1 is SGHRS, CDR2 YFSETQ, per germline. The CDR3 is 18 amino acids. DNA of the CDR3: TGCGCCAGCAGCTTGCGGCTAGCGGGAGTCTTGGCCACAGATACGCAGTATTTT. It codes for CASSLRLAGVLATDTQYF.

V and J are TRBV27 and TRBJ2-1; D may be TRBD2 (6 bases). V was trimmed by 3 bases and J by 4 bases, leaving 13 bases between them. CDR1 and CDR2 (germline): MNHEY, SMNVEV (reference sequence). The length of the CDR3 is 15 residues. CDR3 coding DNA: TGTGCCAGCAGTTTTGACGGGAGTGGTTACAATGAGCAGTTCTTC. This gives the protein CASSFDGSGYNEQFF.

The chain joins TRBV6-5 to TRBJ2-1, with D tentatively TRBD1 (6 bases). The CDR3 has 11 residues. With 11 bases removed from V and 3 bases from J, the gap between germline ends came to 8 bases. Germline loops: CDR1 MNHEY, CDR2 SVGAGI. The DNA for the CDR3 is TGTGCCGCGACAGGCTACAATGAGCAGTTCTTC. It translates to CAATGYNEQFF.

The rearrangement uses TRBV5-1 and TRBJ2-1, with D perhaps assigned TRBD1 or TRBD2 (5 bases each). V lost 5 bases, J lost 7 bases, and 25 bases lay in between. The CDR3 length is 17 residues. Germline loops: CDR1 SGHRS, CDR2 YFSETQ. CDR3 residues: CASSPKGPDHVVNEQFF. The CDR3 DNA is TGCGCCAGCAGTCCGAAGGGACCAGACCATGTAGTGAATGAGCAGTTCTTC.

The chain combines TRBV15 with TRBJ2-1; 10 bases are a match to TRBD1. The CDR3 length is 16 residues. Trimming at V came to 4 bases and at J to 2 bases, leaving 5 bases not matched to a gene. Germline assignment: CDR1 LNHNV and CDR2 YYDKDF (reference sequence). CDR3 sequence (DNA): TGTGCCACCAGCACAGGACAGGGGGTGACCTACAATGAGCAGTTCTTC. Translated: CATSTGQGVTYNEQFF.